The 2 T cell receptor beta chains in this list originate from one sample, sequenced in a study of beta chain features in type 1 diabetes. Findings and caveats of the study: Shortening that was moderate but significant affected the TCRB CDR3s of Type 1 diabetes patients in all four CD4+ subsets.

TCRB transcripts that were expressed got sequenced, as all of the isolated RNA had been reverse transcribed. Produced via immunoSEQ multiplex PCR; TCRdb's table is partial and in-frame only. The sample includes approximately 730,000 clones, under 15% of them seen just once. For these receptors, no antigen is known. Sequenced sample: naive CD4+ T cells from blood. The source is a man aged 18 to 29 with type 1 diabetes.

This clone has a handful of counts. This rearrangement joins TRBV5-1 to TRBJ2-3; D call uncertain. This CDR3 spans 17 amino acids. Germline V gives CDR1 SGHRS, CDR2 YFSETQ. V dropped 4 bases and J dropped 0 bases, with 18 bases sitting between them. The CDR3 DNA sequence: TGCGCCAGCAGCCTAGAAGGACCGCCGGCTAGCACAGATACGCAGTATTTT. Its translation: CASSLEGPPASTDTQYF.

This clone occurred a few times. V and J are TRBV27 and TRBJ2-2; D is undetermined. This CDR3 region has 13 residues. V dropped 5 bases and J dropped 7 bases, with 11 bases sitting between them. The germline CDR1 and CDR2 sequences are MNHEY and SMNVEV (reference sequence). CDR3 in amino acids: CASSQDFYGELFF. The CDR3 DNA reads TGTGCCAGCAGTCAAGACTTCTACGGGGAGCTGTTTTTT.